Following are 18 T cell receptor beta chains from one sample sequenced in a study of CD8 T cells in ankylosing spondylitis. No cognate antigen is known for these TCRs. TCRdb redid the calling of the 5' RACE reads with MiXCR, one entry per CDR3 protein. There are 700,000 to 1,000,000 distinct CDR3 sequences in the sample; over 9.5% occur only once, and roughly 0.51% lies in the top ten. Study results and caveats: Ankylosing spondylitis blood appeared to carry a characteristic TCR beta motif of roughly 8 highly homologous variants.

Source material: blood, either unsorted or a sorted T cell fraction (not recorded which). The receptors derive from a male donor with ankylosing spondylitis.

The chain carries TRBV25-1 and TRBJ1-1; D gene ambiguous. Trimming removed 1 base from V and 4 bases from J, with 7 bases in between. CDR3 length: 13 amino acids. Germline CDR1 and CDR2: MGHDK and SYGVNS. The CDR3 sequence: CASSEFPGTEAFF. CDR3 DNA sequence: TGTGCCAGCAGTGAATTCCCGGGCACTGAAGCTTTCTTT.

The J gene is TRBJ2-7, the V gene TRBV7-9; D unclear. V was trimmed by 0 bases and J by 6 bases, leaving 12 bases between them. Germline V CDR1 and CDR2: SEHNR, FQNEAQ (reference sequence). The CDR3 is 14 residues long. The CDR3 nucleotides read TGTGCCAGCAGCTTAGCGGGATCAGAGGCCGAGCAGTACTTC. As protein: CASSLAGSEAEQYF.

The rearrangement links TRBV7-2 to TRBJ2-5; 7 positions agree with TRBD1. The germline V gene encodes CDR1 SGHTA and CDR2 FQGNSA. The CDR3 extends over 15 amino acids. J lost 1 base, V lost 5 bases, and 7 bases had no gene match. Here the CDR3 reads CASSPGRQGQETQYF. CDR3 bases: TGTGCCAGCAGCCCCGGGCGACAGGGCCAAGAGACCCAGTACTTC. The variable domain in full, completed from reference TRBV7-2 and TRBJ2-5, reads GAGVSQSPSNKVTEKGKDVELRCDPISGHTALYWYRQSLGQGLEFLIYFQGNSAPDKSGLPSDRFSAERTGGSVSTLTIQRTQQEDSAVYLCASSPGRQGQETQYFGPGTRLLVL.

The chain carries TRBV5-1 and TRBJ1-6, with D perhaps matching TRBD1 (5 bases). Germline V gene data show CDR1 as SGHRS and CDR2 as YFSETQ. The CDR3 extends over 18 amino acids. V dropped 2 bases and J dropped 1 base, with 16 bases sitting between them. CDR3 residues: CASSLGTKSESYNSPLHF. The CDR3 DNA follows: TGCGCCAGCAGCTTAGGGACCAAGAGTGAGTCCTATAATTCACCCCTCCACTTT.

This clonotype occurred a few times. The chain combines TRBV29-1 with TRBJ2-1, with 8 bases fitting TRBD2. From germline, CDR1 is SQVTM and CDR2 ANQGSEA. This CDR3 has 14 residues. The DNA for the CDR3 is TGCAGTGCTCGGGGGGGTGGTTCCTACAATGAGCAGTTCTTC. Translation: CSARGGGSYNEQFF.

The gene calls are TRBV20-1 and TRBJ2-1, with no clear D. CDR1 and CDR2 (germline): DFQATT, SNEGSKA (reference sequence). The V end lost 4 bases, the J end lost 4 bases, and 11 bases lay between the germline ends. The CDR3 loop spans 13 amino acids. The CDR3 nucleotides are TGCAGTGCTACCAGAGGCCCGTACAATGAGCAGTTCTTC. Its translation: CSATRGPYNEQFF.

This clonotype has a count of ten or more. The V call is TRBV12-3 or TRBV12-4, the J call TRBJ2-7, with 9 bases aligning to TRBD1. The CDR3 runs to 15 residues. After removal of 5 bases from V and 3 bases from J, the junction contained 8 bases not matched to a gene. CDR3 coding DNA: TGTGCCAGCAGTCCGGACAGGGGTCTCGGCTACGAGCAGTACTTC. Translated: CASSPDRGLGYEQYF.

This clonotype was observed at least ten times. The rearrangement links TRBV18 to TRBJ2-5; D uncertain. CDR3 length: 12 amino acids. CDR1 is KGHSH, CDR2 LQKENI, per germline. The V end lost 8 bases, the J end lost 2 bases, and 9 bases lay between the germline ends. The chain's CDR3 is CASSPTQETQYF. CDR3 DNA sequence: TGTGCCAGCAGTCCCACTCAAGAGACCCAGTACTTC.

The sample holds a few counts of this clonotype. The V and J genes are TRBV7-2 and TRBJ2-4; D is possibly TRBD2 (6 bases). Trimming pared 2 bases from V and 9 bases from J, leaving 11 bases between. The CDR3 length is 13 residues. Germline V lookup: CDR1 SGHTA, CDR2 FQGNSA. In nucleotides, the CDR3 is TGTGCCAGCAGCTTACGGCAGGGAGGCATTCAGTACTTC. This encodes CASSLRQGGIQYF.

The gene calls are TRBV3-1 and TRBJ1-1; D unclear. The CDR3 contains 11 residues. V lost 3 bases to trimming and J lost 8 bases, with 7 bases between them. Germline V lookup: CDR1 LGHDT, CDR2 YNNKEL (reference sequence). This CDR3 is CASSQQAEAFF. DNA of the CDR3: TGTGCCAGCAGCCAGCAGGCAGAAGCTTTCTTT.

V is TRBV4-2 and J is TRBJ2-1; 12 bases are shared with TRBD2. J gave up 3 bases and V 1 base, and 10 bases lay outside the gene matches. The CDR3 is 19 amino acids. Germline V gene lookup returns CDR1 LGHNA and CDR2 YNFKEQ. CDR3 protein: CASSQVGLAGGPYYNEQFF. In DNA, the CDR3 is TGTGCCAGCAGCCAAGTAGGTCTAGCGGGAGGGCCCTACTACAATGAGCAGTTCTTC.

The chain employs TRBV5-5 and TRBJ2-4; D is possibly TRBD1 (6 bases). Germline V gives CDR1 SGHKS, CDR2 YYEKEE (reference sequence). Trimming took 0 bases from V and 4 from J, leaving 8 bases between them. The CDR3 length is 14 residues. The CDR3: CASSLAGVKNIQYF. The CDR3 nucleotides read TGTGCCAGCAGCTTGGCAGGGGTTAAAAACATTCAGTACTTC.

This clonotype was observed many times. The V and J genes are TRBV10-3 and TRBJ2-1, with 7 bases that match TRBD1. Looked up from germline, CDR1 is ENHRY and CDR2 is SYGVKD. CDR3 size: 15 residues. V shed 6 bases, J shed 7 bases, and the junction held 12 bases outside the gene matches. CDR3 sequence (DNA): TGTGCCATCAGCAACGACAGGGCCCTAGAGAATGAGCAGTTCTTC. Protein sequence: CAISNDRALENEQFF.

V gene TRBV24-1 combines with J gene TRBJ1-2, with D tentatively TRBD1 (6 bases). The germline V gene has CDR1 KGHDR and CDR2 SFDVKD. This CDR3 region has 14 residues. Trimming removed 5 bases from V and 6 bases from J, with 15 bases in between. CDR3 bases: TGTGCCACCAGTGGCCCCGATCCAGGGGATGGCTACACCTTC. Its protein is CATSGPDPGDGYTF.

This clonotype was recorded at least ten times. The chain recombines TRBV12-3 or TRBV12-4 with TRBJ1-2; D remains ambiguous. Trimming stripped 3 bases from V and 4 bases from J, with 15 bases between. CDR3 length: 15 amino acids. The chain's CDR3 is CASSFGQAFFYGYTF. CDR3 DNA sequence: TGTGCCAGCAGTTTTGGGCAGGCCTTCTTCTATGGCTACACCTTC.

The table lists this clonotype with a few counts. The chain uses TRBV12-3 or TRBV12-4 and TRBJ2-3; 10 nucleotides align to TRBD2. Trimming cost V 8 bases and J 11 bases; bases outside gene matches: 19. This CDR3 has 16 amino acids. CDR3 bases: TGTGCCAGCGAGGGATGGTACGGCCATAGCGGGGGGAGGCAGTATTTT. This gives the protein CASEGWYGHSGGRQYF.

This clonotype has ten or more counts. The J gene is TRBJ2-3, the V gene TRBV10-3; no firm D call. Germline V CDR1 and CDR2: ENHRY, SYGVKD. V was clipped by 3 bases and J by 4 bases, with 5 bases between them. This CDR3 contains 12 residues. The CDR3 bases are TGTGCCATCAGTGACAGCGCAGATACGCAGTATTTT. Its translation is CAISDSADTQYF.

The chain couples TRBV10-2 to TRBJ1-2; D gene ambiguous. Trimming took 3 bases from V and 8 from J, leaving 16 bases between them. CDR3 length equals 14 residues. CDR1 is WSHSY and CDR2 is SAAADI in the germline V gene. The CDR3: CASSESRLSQGYTF. In DNA, the CDR3 is TGCGCCAGCAGTGAAAGTCGCCTTTCCCAGGGCTACACCTTC.